A single sample gave rise to the 14 T cell receptor beta chains below, sequenced in a study of blood T cell repertoires in COVID-19. The table came from immunoSEQ multiplex PCR; TCRdb's copy has only in-frame clones and leaves some out. Seen here are 200,000 to 250,000 clones, around 86% observed once, and the top ten hold roughly 8.2%. The source material was peripheral blood. All receptors derive from a woman of 80 years or more with COVID-19, enrolled during active disease.

V is TRBV6-2 or TRBV6-3 and J is TRBJ1-1; D call uncertain. This CDR3 has 14 residues. The germline V gene encodes CDR1 MNHEY and CDR2 SVGEGT. V lost 5 bases to trimming and J lost 6 bases, with 16 bases between them. This CDR3 is CASSGNSGGSEAFF. The CDR3 DNA reads TGTGCCAGCAGTGGAAATTCAGGAGGGTCTGAAGCTTTCTTT.

As concerns this clone: This may come from a read error, since a much larger clone is one base off. The chain couples TRBV12-3 or TRBV12-4 to TRBJ2-5, with 7 positions matching TRBD2. This CDR3 region has 13 residues. As DNA, the CDR3 is TGTGCCAGCAGCTTAGGGGAGGGAGAGACCCAGTACTTC. Translated, it gives CASSLGEGETQYF.

Concerning this clone: The identical CDR3 is also encoded by other nucleotide sequences in the sample. The CDR3, as DNA: TGTGCCAGCTCACCGGGACTAGCGGAGACCCAGTACTTC. Its protein product is CASSPGLAETQYF. The V and J genes are TRBV18 and TRBJ2-5, with 10 bases aligning to TRBD2. Trimming took 3 bases from V and 5 from J; bases not matched to a gene: 0. Germline lookup yields CDR1 KGHSH and CDR2 LQKENI. The CDR3 runs to 13 residues.

This chain joins TRBV6-5 and TRBJ1-3; D remains unclear. Germline V lookup: CDR1 MNHEY, CDR2 SVGAGI. This CDR3 spans 15 amino acids. V shed 2 bases and J shed 2 bases, with 10 bases lying between them. CDR3 coding DNA: TGTGCCAGCAGTTACAACGTCGAGGCTGGAAACACCATATATTTT. This codes for CASSYNVEAGNTIYF.

This chain connects TRBV29-1 to TRBJ1-6; 7 bases line up with TRBD1. The trim removed 5 bases at V and 4 bases at J, leaving 2 bases unmatched. The CDR3 consists of 13 residues. The germline V gene has CDR1 SQVTM and CDR2 ANQGSEA. The CDR3 protein is CSVLQGYNSPLHF. The CDR3 coding sequence is TGCAGCGTTCTACAGGGGTATAATTCACCCCTCCACTTT.

In DNA, the CDR3 is TGCGCCAGCAGCCGGACTAGTCCCAACACCGGGGAGCTGTTTTTT. This codes for CASSRTSPNTGELFF. V gene TRBV5-1 combines with J gene TRBJ2-2; 7 bases are a match to TRBD2. The CDR3 runs 15 residues. V dropped 4 bases and J dropped 2; count of bases not matched to a gene: 5. CDR1 is SGHRS, CDR2 YFSETQ, per germline.

The genes are TRBV3-1 (or the pseudogene TRBV3-2) and TRBJ2-2, with D tentatively TRBD2 (5 bases). V gave up 0 bases and J gave up 3 bases, with 11 bases separating them. CDR3 length equals 16 residues. CDR1 is LGHDT, CDR2 YNNKEL, per germline (reference sequence). The CDR3 loop reads CASSQEAGVDTGELFF. The CDR3 region has the DNA TGTGCCAGCAGCCAAGAGGCCGGGGTTGACACCGGGGAGCTGTTTTTT.

The chain carries TRBV18 and TRBJ1-5, with 7 bases matching TRBD1. In germline, CDR1 is KGHSH, CDR2 LQKENI. The CDR3 is 15 amino acids. Trimming removed 3 bases from V and 9 bases from J; junction bases left unmatched: 11. The CDR3 spells CASSPRDSNGGPQHF. In DNA, the CDR3 is TGTGCCAGCTCACCTCGGGACAGCAACGGTGGGCCCCAGCATTTT.

This chain uses TRBV3-1 (or the pseudogene TRBV3-2) with TRBJ2-7, with 8 positions matching TRBD1. CDR3 length equals 16 residues. Germline V gene lookup returns CDR1 LGHDT and CDR2 YNNKEL (reference sequence). V lost 4 bases to trimming and J lost 3 bases; unmatched junction nucleotides: 11. CDR3 nucleotide sequence: TGTGCCAGCAGCCCTTCCGGACAGGGCGGTTACTACGAGCAGTACTTC. Residues: CASSPSGQGGYYEQYF.

This chain connects TRBV7-3 to TRBJ1-2, with 9 positions matching TRBD1. The CDR3 spans 14 residues. Per the germline V gene, CDR1 is SGHTA and CDR2 is FQGTGA. Unmatched junction bases numbered 6, after V lost 5 bases and J lost 5 bases. The DNA for the CDR3 is TGTGCCAGCAGCCCCCAGGGGACAGGGTATGGCTACACCTTC. Its translation: CASSPQGTGYGYTF.

The chain has TRBV12-3 or TRBV12-4 and TRBJ1-2; no firm D call. The CDR3 runs 13 residues. Trimming stripped 0 bases from V and 6 bases from J, with 8 bases between. CDR3 region: CASSLASPNGYTF. CDR3 DNA: TGTGCCAGCAGTTTAGCCAGTCCAAATGGCTACACCTTC.

The chain couples TRBV19 to TRBJ1-5; D possibly corresponds to TRBD1 (6 bases). V dropped 4 bases and J dropped 0 bases, with 19 bases sitting between them. Per germline, CDR1 LNHDA and CDR2 SQIVND (reference sequence). The CDR3 consists of 18 residues. The CDR3 sequence is CASSTGGYRVNSNQPQHF. CDR3 in DNA: TGTGCCAGTAGTACGGGGGGCTACCGAGTGAATAGCAATCAGCCCCAGCATTTT.

The V call is TRBV19, the J call TRBJ1-1; D unclear. V lost 8 bases and J 1 base, leaving 14 bases between the germline ends. This CDR3 has 14 residues. Germline V gene sequence: CDR1 LNHDA, CDR2 SQIVND (reference sequence). CDR3 nucleotides: TGTGCCAGTGGGAGGGCTGAGGGGAACACTGAAGCTTTCTTT. Its translation is CASGRAEGNTEAFF. Drawing the rest from reference TRBV19 and TRBJ1-1, the complete variable domain is DGGITQSPKYLFRKEGQNVTLSCEQNLNHDAMYWYRQDPGQGLRLIYYSQIVNDFQKGDIAEGYSVSREKKESFPLTVTSAQKNPTAFYLCASGRAEGNTEAFFGQGTRLTVV.

This rearrangement joins TRBV4-1 to TRBJ2-5, with D possibly being TRBD1 (5 bases). The CDR3 loop spans 15 amino acids. V gave up 1 base and J gave up 3 bases, with 12 bases separating them. The V gene's germline CDR1 is MGHRA and CDR2 YSYEKL. CDR3 residues: CASSQVKAREETQYF. Written as DNA, the CDR3 is TGCGCCAGCAGCCAAGTCAAGGCCAGGGAAGAGACCCAGTACTTC.